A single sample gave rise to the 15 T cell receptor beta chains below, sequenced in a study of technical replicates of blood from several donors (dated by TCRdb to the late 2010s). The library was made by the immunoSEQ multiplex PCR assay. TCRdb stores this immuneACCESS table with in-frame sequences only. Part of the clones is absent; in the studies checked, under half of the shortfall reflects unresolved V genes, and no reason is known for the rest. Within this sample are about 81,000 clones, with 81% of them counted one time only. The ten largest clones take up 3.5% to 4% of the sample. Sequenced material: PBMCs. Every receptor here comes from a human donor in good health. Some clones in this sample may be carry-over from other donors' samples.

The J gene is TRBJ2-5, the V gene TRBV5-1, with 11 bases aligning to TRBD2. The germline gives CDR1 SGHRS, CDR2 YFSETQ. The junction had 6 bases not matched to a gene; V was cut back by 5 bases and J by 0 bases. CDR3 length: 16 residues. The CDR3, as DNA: TGCGCCAGCAGTCAACTAGCGGGAGTCAACCAAGAGACCCAGTACTTC. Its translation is CASSQLAGVNQETQYF.

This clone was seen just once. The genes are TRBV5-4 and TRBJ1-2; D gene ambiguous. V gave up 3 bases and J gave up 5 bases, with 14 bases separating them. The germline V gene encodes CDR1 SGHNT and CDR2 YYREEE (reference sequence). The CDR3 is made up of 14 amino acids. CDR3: CASSSGLGDYGYTF. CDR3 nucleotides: TGTGCCAGCAGCTCCGGGCTGGGAGATTATGGCTACACCTTC. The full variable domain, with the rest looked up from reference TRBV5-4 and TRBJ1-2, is ETGVTQSPTHLIKTRGQQVTLRCSSQSGHNTVSWYQQALGQGPQFIFQYYREEENGRGNFPPRFSGLQFPNYSSELNVNALELDDSALYLCASSSGLGDYGYTFGSGTRLTVV.

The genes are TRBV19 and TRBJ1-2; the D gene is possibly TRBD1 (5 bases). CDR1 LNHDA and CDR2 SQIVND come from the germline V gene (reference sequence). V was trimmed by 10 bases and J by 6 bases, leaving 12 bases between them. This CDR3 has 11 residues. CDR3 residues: CATQGIDGYTF. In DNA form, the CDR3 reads TGTGCCACCCAGGGAATTGATGGCTACACCTTC.

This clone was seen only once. DNA for the CDR3: TGTGCCAGCAGCGTAAGCTCCTCGCAGGGTATTTACGAGCAGTACTTC. Translated: CASSVSSSQGIYEQYF. The chain links TRBV9 to TRBJ2-7, with TRBD1 as a possible D gene (5 bases). The CDR3 consists of 16 residues. Trimming removed 1 base at V and 4 bases at J, with 18 bases between. Germline V lookup: CDR1 SGDLS, CDR2 YYNGEE.

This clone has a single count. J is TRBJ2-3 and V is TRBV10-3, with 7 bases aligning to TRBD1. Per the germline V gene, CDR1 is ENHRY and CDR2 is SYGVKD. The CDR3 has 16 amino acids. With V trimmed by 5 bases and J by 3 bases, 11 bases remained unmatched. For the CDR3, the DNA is TGTGCCATCAGTCCCGGGACAGACGCGGTGACAGATACGCAGTATTTT. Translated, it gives CAISPGTDAVTDTQYF.

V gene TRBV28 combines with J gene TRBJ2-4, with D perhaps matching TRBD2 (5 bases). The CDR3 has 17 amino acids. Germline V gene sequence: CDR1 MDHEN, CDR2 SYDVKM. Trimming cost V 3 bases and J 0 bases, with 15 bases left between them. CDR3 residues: CASSFQDGRIAKNIQYF. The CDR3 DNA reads TGTGCCAGCAGTTTTCAGGATGGGAGAATAGCCAAAAACATTCAGTACTTC.

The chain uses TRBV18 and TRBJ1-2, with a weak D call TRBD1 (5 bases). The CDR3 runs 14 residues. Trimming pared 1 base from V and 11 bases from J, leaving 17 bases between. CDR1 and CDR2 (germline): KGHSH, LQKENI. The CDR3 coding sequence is TGTGCCAGCTCACCACAGGGCAGGGCAGATCGATACACCTTC. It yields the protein CASSPQGRADRYTF. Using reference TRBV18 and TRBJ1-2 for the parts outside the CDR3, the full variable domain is NAGVMQNPRHLVRRRGQEARLRCSPMKGHSHVYWYRQLPEEGLKFMVYLQKENIIDESGMPKERFSAEFPKEGPSILRIQQVVRGDSAAYFCASSPQGRADRYTFGSGTRLTVV.

The CDR3 region is CASSLAGESPLHF. The DNA for the CDR3 is TGTGCCAGCAGCTTAGCGGGCGAATCACCCCTCCACTTT. The chain joins TRBV7-2 to TRBJ1-6; D remains unclear. The CDR3 spans 13 residues. V was clipped by 0 bases and J by 10 bases, with 7 bases between them. Germline CDR1 SGHTA, CDR2 FQGNSA.

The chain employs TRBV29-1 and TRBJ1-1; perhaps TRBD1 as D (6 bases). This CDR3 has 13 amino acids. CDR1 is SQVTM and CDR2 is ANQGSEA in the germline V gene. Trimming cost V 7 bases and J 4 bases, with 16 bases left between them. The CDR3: CSATTGTGTEAFF. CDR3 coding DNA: TGCAGCGCTACCACAGGGACGGGCACTGAAGCTTTCTTT.

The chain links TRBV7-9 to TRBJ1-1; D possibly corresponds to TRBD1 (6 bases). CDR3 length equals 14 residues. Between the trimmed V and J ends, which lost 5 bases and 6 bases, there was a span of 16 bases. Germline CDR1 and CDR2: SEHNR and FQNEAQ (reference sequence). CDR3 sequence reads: CASSPYREGAEAFF. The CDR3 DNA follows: TGTGCCAGCAGCCCGTACAGGGAAGGAGCTGAAGCTTTCTTT.

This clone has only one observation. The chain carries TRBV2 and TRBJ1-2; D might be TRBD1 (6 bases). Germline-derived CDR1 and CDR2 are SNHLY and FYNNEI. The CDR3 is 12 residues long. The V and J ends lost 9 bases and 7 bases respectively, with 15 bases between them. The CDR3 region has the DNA TGTGCCAGTGGCCAGGGGTTGTTTGGCTACACCTTC. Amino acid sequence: CASGQGLFGYTF.

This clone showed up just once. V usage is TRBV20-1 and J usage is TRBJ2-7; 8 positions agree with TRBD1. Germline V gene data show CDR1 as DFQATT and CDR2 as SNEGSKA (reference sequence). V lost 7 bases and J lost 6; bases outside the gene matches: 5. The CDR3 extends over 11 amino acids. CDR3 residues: CSGGTGPEQYF. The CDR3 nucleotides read TGCAGTGGGGGGACAGGTCCCGAGCAGTACTTC.

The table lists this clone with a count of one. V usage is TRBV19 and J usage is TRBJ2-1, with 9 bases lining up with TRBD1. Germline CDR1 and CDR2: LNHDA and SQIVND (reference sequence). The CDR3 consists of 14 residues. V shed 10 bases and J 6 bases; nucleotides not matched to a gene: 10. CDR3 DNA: TGTGCCACCAGTCAGACAGGGGGGGTCAATGAGCAGTTCTTC. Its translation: CATSQTGGVNEQFF.

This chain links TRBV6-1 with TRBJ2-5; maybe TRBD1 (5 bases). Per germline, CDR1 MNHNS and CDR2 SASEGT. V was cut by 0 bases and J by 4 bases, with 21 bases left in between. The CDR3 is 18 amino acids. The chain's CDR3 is CASSEANFLQARRETQYF. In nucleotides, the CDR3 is TGTGCCAGCAGTGAAGCGAATTTTCTACAGGCACGTAGAGAGACCCAGTACTTC.

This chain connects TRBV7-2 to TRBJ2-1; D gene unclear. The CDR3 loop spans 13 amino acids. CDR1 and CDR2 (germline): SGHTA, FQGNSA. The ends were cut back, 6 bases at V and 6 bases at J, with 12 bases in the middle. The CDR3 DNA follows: TGTGCCAGCAGGCGAGGTGGTACCAATGAGCAGTTCTTC. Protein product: CASRRGGTNEQFF. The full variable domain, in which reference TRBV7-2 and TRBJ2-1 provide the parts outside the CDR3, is GAGVSQSPSNKVTEKGKDVELRCDPISGHTALYWYRQSLGQGLEFLIYFQGNSAPDKSGLPSDRFSAERTGGSVSTLTIQRTQQEDSAVYLCASRRGGTNEQFFGPGTRLTVL.